This TCR beta chain derives from a study of OX40 agonist ivuxolimab in advanced cancers. The length of the CDR3 is 14 residues. The germline V gene has CDR1 MNHNS and CDR2 SASEGT. The V gene lost 6 bases and the J gene lost 4 bases, with 15 bases spanning the gap. It was autoimmune disease history or systemic immunosuppression that excluded patients. The method was immunoSEQ multiplex PCR; TCRdb's version includes in-frame clones alone and lacks a portion of them. The profile shows 15,000 to 20,000 clones, 84% of them singletons. The TCR comes from an adult with an advanced solid tumor such as melanoma, head and neck, liver or kidney cancer. Sequences were derived from CD4+ or CD8+ T cells sorted from blood, sampled in a trial of the OX40 agonist ivuxolimab. V usage is TRBV6-1 and J usage is TRBJ1-2; tentative D call: TRBD1 (6 bases). CDR3 sequence reads: CASRQGTSGYGYTF. The CDR3 DNA sequence: TGTGCCAGCAGACAGGGAACCAGTGGCTATGGCTACACCTTC.